A selection of T cell receptor beta chains follows, all from one sample in a study of cytomegalovirus exposure and HLA in healthy donors. Assay: immunoSEQ multiplex PCR; the TCRdb copy retains only in-frame clones and omits some. The sample gives about 170,000 clones, 80% to 90% of which show up once; 1.4% is in the top ten. The sample was PBMCs. All receptors derive from a woman in her twenties or thirties in good health and CMV-seronegative. CDR3s include the opening cysteine and the closing phenylalanine or tryptophan. Each record gives: V gene, J gene, clone size, D gene, CDR3 protein, CDR3 DNA. The D gene is left open where the match is weak. Not every row has a clone size; where given, it reads once, few, many or a size class.

>TRBV27|TRBJ2-1|NA|NA
CASSLRWLLNEQFF
TGTGCCAGCAGTTTGAGGTGGCTTTTAAATGAGCAGTTCTTC
>TRBV5-5|TRBJ1-5|NA|NA
CASSHFPREVEHF
TGTGCCAGCAGTCACTTCCCCAGGGAAGTTGAGCATTTT
>TRBV9|TRBJ1-3|NA|NA
CASSDGGRVPGNTIYF
TGTGCCAGCAGCGACGGCGGCCGGGTACCGGGAAACACCATATATTTT
>TRBV30|TRBJ2-5|NA|TRBD2
CAWSVVAGGSETQYF
TGTGCCTGGAGTGTTGTAGCGGGGGGCTCAGAGACCCAGTACTTC
>TRBV7-8|TRBJ2-5|NA|TRBD1
CASSQPGQESGETQYF
TGTGCCAGCAGCCAGCCGGGACAGGAATCCGGTGAGACCCAGTACTTC
>TRBV7-9|TRBJ2-1|few|TRBD2
CAGGLDNNEQFF
TGTGCCGGGGGACTAGATAACAATGAGCAGTTCTTC
>TRBV2|TRBJ2-5|NA|TRBD1
CASSEDRGVQETQYF
TGTGCCAGCAGTGAAGACAGGGGCGTACAAGAGACCCAGTACTTC
>TRBV2|TRBJ2-5|once|TRBD2
CASSGTSGGAEYF
TGTGCCAGCAGTGGGACTAGCGGGGGGGCCGAGTACTTC
>TRBV6-6|TRBJ1-6|NA|NA
CASLTGNSYNSPLHF
TGTGCCAGCCTGACGGGGAACTCCTATAATTCACCCCTCCACTTT
>TRBV5-1|TRBJ1-1|NA|TRBD1
CASSLGRGLVNTEAFF
TGCGCCAGCAGCTTGGGCAGGGGGCTGGTGAACACTGAAGCTTTCTTT
>TRBV29-1|TRBJ2-3|NA|NA
CSVVAGTDTQYF
TGCAGCGTTGTAGCGGGCACAGATACGCAGTATTTT
>TRBV30|TRBJ1-2|NA|NA
CAWTLLSVPRGYTF
TGTGCCTGGACGTTACTGAGTGTCCCTCGCGGCTACACCTTC
>TRBV6-5|TRBJ2-7|NA|TRBD2
CASSYTKAGGYEQYF
TGTGCCAGCAGTTACACTAAAGCGGGGGGGTACGAGCAGTACTTC
>TRBV6-1|TRBJ1-6|few|NA
CASSEGSGYSPLHF
TGTGCCAGCAGTGAAGGGTCAGGATATTCACCCCTCCACTTT
>TRBV19|TRBJ1-2|NA|TRBD1
CASTLISGQGLRNGYTF
TGTGCCAGTACCCTAATCTCGGGACAGGGATTAAGGAATGGCTACACCTTC
>TRBV9|TRBJ1-2|NA|NA
CASSVGGPYYGYTF
TGTGCCAGCAGCGTAGGAGGGCCCTACTATGGCTACACCTTC
>TRBV5-4|TRBJ2-7|NA|NA
CASSLGQEMPTQYF
TGTGCCAGCAGCTTGGGACAGGAGATGCCAACGCAGTACTTC
>TRBV5-5|TRBJ2-7|NA|NA
CASSLEGSSSYEQYF
TGTGCCAGCAGCTTGGAGGGGTCATCCTCCTACGAGCAGTACTTC
>TRBV6-1|TRBJ2-7|NA|NA
CASSEGSGFYEQYF
TGTGCCAGCAGTGAGGGATCAGGGTTCTACGAGCAGTACTTC
>TRBV29-1|TRBJ2-2|once|TRBD2
CSVRDYRNTGELFF
TGCAGCGTCAGGGACTATCGGAACACCGGGGAGCTGTTTTTT
>TRBV4-2|TRBJ2-7|NA|NA
CASSQDGTSPSYEQYF
TGTGCCAGCAGCCAAGATGGCACGTCACCCTCCTACGAGCAGTACTTC
>TRBV6-6|TRBJ1-2|NA|NA
CASSYGAANYGYTF
TGTGCCAGCAGTTACGGGGCGGCTAACTATGGCTACACCTTC
>TRBV5-1|TRBJ2-7|NA|TRBD1
CASSRDRSIDEQYF
TGCGCCAGCAGCCGGGACAGGAGTATCGACGAGCAGTACTTC
>TRBV29-1|TRBJ2-3|NA|NA
CSVDGGGFSSDTQYF
TGCAGCGTTGATGGGGGCGGTTTTTCGTCAGATACGCAGTATTTT
>TRBV7-9|TRBJ1-2|many|TRBD1
CASSLGGTGNGYTF
TGTGCCAGCAGCTTAGGAGGGACAGGGAATGGCTACACCTTC
>TRBV9|TRBJ1-2|NA|TRBD1
CASSEAPGTVKDLANYGYTF
TGTGCCAGCAGCGAGGCCCCTGGGACAGTGAAGGACCTAGCTAACTATGGCTACACCTTC
>TRBV19|TRBJ2-5|NA|NA
CAPIRPEPRARLETQYF
TGTGCCCCTATTCGGCCGGAGCCGAGGGCCAGACTGGAGACCCAGTACTTC
>TRBV2|TRBJ1-4|NA|NA
CASSSGTTNEKLFF
TGTGCCAGCAGCTCGGGGACAACTAATGAAAAACTGTTTTTT
>TRBV5-1|TRBJ1-1|NA|NA
CASSSGRVNTEAFF
TGCGCCAGCAGCTCTGGGCGGGTGAACACTGAAGCTTTCTTT
>TRBV15|TRBJ1-4|NA|NA
CATSRDPGEKLFF
TGTGCCACCAGCAGAGATCCGGGTGAAAAACTGTTTTTT
>TRBV30|TRBJ2-7|NA|NA
CAWSFFTGRYEQYF
TGTGCCTGGAGTTTTTTCACAGGGCGCTACGAGCAGTACTTC
>TRBV6-5|TRBJ1-1|NA|NA
CASSPLSSTEAFF
TGTGCCAGCAGCCCTCTTTCGAGCACTGAAGCTTTCTTT
>TRBV5-4|TRBJ2-7|NA|TRBD2
CASSSKTSGANEQYF
TGTGCCAGCAGCTCCAAGACTAGCGGGGCCAACGAGCAGTACTTC
>TRBV18|TRBJ1-2|NA|NA
CASSPPDRRFYGYTF
TGTGCCAGCTCACCTCCCGACAGGAGATTCTATGGCTACACCTTC
>TRBV7-9|TRBJ2-4|once|NA
CASSPRGTKGMIQYF
TGTGCCAGCAGCCCAAGGGGGACTAAGGGTATGATTCAGTACTTC
>TRBV9|TRBJ2-5|NA|TRBD1
CASSVGPSGTGGKETQYF
TGTGCCAGCAGCGTCGGACCCTCCGGGACAGGGGGCAAGGAGACCCAGTACTTC
>TRBV6-1|TRBJ1-4|NA|TRBD1
CASSASTGTNEKLFF
TGTGCCAGCAGTGCATCGACAGGGACTAATGAAAAACTGTTTTTT
>TRBV4-2|TRBJ2-1|NA|NA
CASSDRTTSHEQFF
TGTGCCAGCAGCGACAGAACCACTAGCCATGAGCAGTTCTTC
>TRBV4-1|TRBJ1-1|NA|NA
CASSGPGGQRNTEAFF
TGCGCCAGCAGCGGCCCGGGAGGTCAAAGGAACACTGAAGCTTTCTTT
>TRBV9|TRBJ2-1|once|NA
CASSAPADNEQFF
TGTGCCAGCAGCGCGCCGGCGGACAATGAGCAGTTCTTC
>TRBV5-6|TRBJ1-5|NA|NA
CASSLAGSNQPQHF
TGTGCCAGCAGCTTGGCAGGGAGCAATCAGCCCCAGCATTTT
>TRBV6-1|TRBJ1-1|once|NA
CASSEWAVGAKTEAFF
TGTGCCAGCAGTGAATGGGCGGTGGGGGCGAAGACTGAAGCTTTCTTT
>TRBV7-9|TRBJ2-1|NA|TRBD2
CASSSLGGGGQSSYNEQFF
TGTGCCAGCAGCTCACTTGGCGGCGGGGGGCAAAGCTCCTACAATGAGCAGTTCTTC
>TRBV18|TRBJ1-1|NA|NA
CASSPSGLYTEAFF
TGTGCCAGCTCACCGTCAGGGTTATACACTGAAGCTTTCTTT
>TRBV6-6|TRBJ1-2|NA|NA
CASSYQQGAYGYTF
TGTGCCAGCAGTTACCAACAGGGTGCCTATGGCTACACCTTC
>TRBV10-3|TRBJ2-2|few|NA
CAISGTDTGELFF
TGTGCCATCAGTGGAACTGACACCGGGGAGCTGTTTTTT
>TRBV7-6|TRBJ2-3|NA|TRBD2
CASSLAGGGHTDTQYF
TGTGCCAGCAGCTTAGCAGGCGGGGGGCACACAGATACGCAGTATTTT
>TRBV2|TRBJ2-3|NA|NA
CASSEAVFGGITDTQYF
TGTGCCAGCAGTGAAGCGGTTTTCGGGGGTATCACAGATACGCAGTATTTT
>TRBV4-3|TRBJ2-1|NA|TRBD2
CASSPGLVGGEQFF
TGCGCCAGCAGCCCAGGACTAGTCGGGGGTGAGCAGTTCTTC
>TRBV7-9|TRBJ1-2|NA|NA
CASSWKREGYGYTF
TGTGCCAGCAGCTGGAAGAGGGAGGGGTATGGCTACACCTTC
>TRBV2|TRBJ2-1|NA|TRBD2
CASSEVRLAVYNEQFF
TGTGCCAGCAGTGAGGTTCGGCTAGCGGTATACAATGAGCAGTTCTTC
>TRBV5-1|TRBJ2-1|once|NA
CASSLAGLASSYNEQFF
TGCGCCAGCAGCTTGGCGGGACTTGCGAGCTCCTACAATGAGCAGTTCTTC
>TRBV19|TRBJ2-7|NA|NA
CASTSSPPYEQYF
TGTGCCAGTACCTCGAGCCCCCCCTACGAGCAGTACTTC
>TRBV30|TRBJ2-5|once|NA
CAWIQGQETQYF
TGTGCCTGGATTCAGGGCCAAGAGACCCAGTACTTC
>TRBV2|TRBJ1-1|NA|NA
CASSEQGRGTEAFF
TGTGCCAGCAGTGAACAGGGAAGGGGAACTGAAGCTTTCTTT